This entry describes one TCR beta chain. Libraries were prepared by immunoSEQ multiplex PCR; TCRdb keeps only in-frame clonotypes and omits some of them. The sample holds 70,000 to 85,000 clones, roughly 82% seen once. The germline V gene encodes CDR1 SGHAT and CDR2 FQDESV (reference sequence). Trimming cost V 7 bases and J 9 bases; bases outside gene matches: 7. The CDR3 runs to 14 residues. These data originate in a study of control samples from healthy donors and cancer patients. The chain carries TRBV11-1 and TRBJ2-7, with 15 bases fitting TRBD2. Material: PBMCs. The sequence was obtained from a man in his 60s with head and neck cancer. CDR3 DNA: TGTGCCAGCACCCAAGGACTAGCGGGAGGGGCGCAGTACTTC. Translated, it gives CASTQGLAGGAQYF.